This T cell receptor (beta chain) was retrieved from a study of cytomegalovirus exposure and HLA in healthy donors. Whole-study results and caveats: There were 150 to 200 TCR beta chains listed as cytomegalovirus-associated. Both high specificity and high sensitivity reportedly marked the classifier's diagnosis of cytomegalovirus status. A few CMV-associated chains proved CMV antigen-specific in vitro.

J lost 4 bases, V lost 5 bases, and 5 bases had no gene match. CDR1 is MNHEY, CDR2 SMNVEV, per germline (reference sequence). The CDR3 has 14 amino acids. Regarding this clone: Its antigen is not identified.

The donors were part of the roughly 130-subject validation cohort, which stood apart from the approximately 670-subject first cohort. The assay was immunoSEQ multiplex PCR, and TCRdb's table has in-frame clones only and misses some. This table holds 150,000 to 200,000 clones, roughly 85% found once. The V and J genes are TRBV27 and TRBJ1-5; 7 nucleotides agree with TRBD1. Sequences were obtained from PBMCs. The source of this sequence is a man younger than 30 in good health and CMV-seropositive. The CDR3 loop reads CASSPAGGNQPQHF. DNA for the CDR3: TGTGCCAGCAGTCCTGCAGGGGGGAATCAGCCCCAGCATTTT.